This T cell receptor (beta chain) was identified during a study of T cell responses to AZD1222 COVID-19 vaccine. Study conclusions and caveats: Donors were mostly white British, more females; clonal diversity possibly underestimated.

Profiled with immunoSEQ multiplex PCR; TCRdb holds only in-frame clones, not every one. The sample carries some 250,000 clones, around 92% recorded once. The CDR3 totals 14 residues. The germline V gene encodes CDR1 SEHNR and CDR2 FQNEAQ (reference sequence). V shed 3 bases, J shed 8 bases, and the junction held 4 bases outside the gene matches. With respect to this clone: Its specificity is unknown.

Pooled samples include second doses given at about 4 or 12 weeks. The source is an adult who received the AZD1222 COVID-19 vaccine. V is TRBV7-9 and J is TRBJ1-2; 12 nucleotides align to TRBD1. The sample was peripheral blood, taken 28 days after the second AZD1222 dose. In DNA form, the CDR3 reads TGTGCCAGCAGCTTGGGGACAGGGGGCGACGGCTACACCTTC. It specifies CASSLGTGGDGYTF. Together with reference TRBV7-9 and TRBJ1-2, the CDR3 gives the full variable domain: DTGVSQNPRHKITKRGQNVTFRCDPISEHNRLYWYRQTLGQGPEFLTYFQNEAQLEKSRLLSDRFSAERPKGSFSTLEIQRTEQGDSAMYLCASSLGTGGDGYTFGSGTRLTVV.